The 32 T cell receptor beta chains below come from one sample, sequenced in a study of identifying expanded T cells in peripheral blood. The repertoire was sequenced with immunoSEQ multiplex PCR; TCRdb's copy has only in-frame clones and lacks some. The table records around 120,000 clones, approximately 86% of them present only once. Sequences were obtained from blood. The receptors shown here come from a person between 18 and 75 years old in good health.

V gene TRBV5-1 combines with J gene TRBJ2-1; 7 nucleotides agree with TRBD1. The V segment lost 5 bases and the J segment 8 bases; nucleotides outside the gene matches: 7. CDR3 size: 13 residues. Germline V lookup: CDR1 SGHRS, CDR2 YFSETQ. The CDR3 reads CASSEGAQDEQFF. For the CDR3, the DNA is TGCGCCAGCAGTGAGGGGGCGCAGGATGAGCAGTTCTTC.

The chain joins TRBV30 to TRBJ2-7; D is undetermined. This CDR3 contains 12 residues. V lost 7 bases and J 2 bases, leaving 12 bases between the germline ends. Germline CDR1 GTSNPN, CDR2 SVGIG (reference sequence). The chain's CDR3 is CAYWRLPYEQYF. The CDR3 coding sequence is TGTGCCTACTGGCGGTTGCCCTACGAGCAGTACTTC.

This rearrangement joins TRBV5-1 to TRBJ2-7; TRBD2 aligns across 7 bases. The V and J ends lost 4 bases and 6 bases, in that order; junction bases with no gene match: 10. Germline CDR1 is SGHRS and CDR2 is YFSETQ. The CDR3 runs to 14 residues. CDR3: CASSLLVGEGEQYF. The CDR3 DNA reads TGCGCCAGCAGCCTCCTGGTAGGGGAGGGCGAGCAGTACTTC.

This chain links TRBV6-5 with TRBJ1-2, with 8 bases fitting TRBD1. Germline assignment: CDR1 MNHEY and CDR2 SVGAGI. The V and J ends lost 8 bases and 14 bases, in that order; junction bases with no gene match: 13. The CDR3 runs to 12 residues. The CDR3: CASRGGQALQTF. CDR3 nucleotides: TGTGCCAGCCGTGGGGGACAGGCCTTGCAAACCTTC.

The rearrangement joins TRBV13 to TRBJ2-3; D possibly corresponds to TRBD1 (9 bases). CDR1 is PRHDT, CDR2 FYEKMQ, per germline (reference sequence). Trimming stripped 2 bases from V and 3 bases from J, with 18 bases between. This CDR3 has 17 residues. In nucleotides, the CDR3 is TGTGCCAGCAGCTTATCGGGGGGGACAGGGATGACAGATACGCAGTATTTT. Residues: CASSLSGGTGMTDTQYF. The full variable domain, completed using reference TRBV13 and TRBJ2-3, is AAGVIQSPRHLIKEKRETATLKCYPIPRHDTVYWYQQGPGQDPQFLISFYEKMQSDKGSIPDRFSAQQFSDYHSELNMSSLELGDSALYFCASSLSGGTGMTDTQYFGPGTRLTVL.

CDR3 coding DNA: TGTGCCAGCGGGAACAGGCAGTACCCGCACGATGCGCAGTATTTT. Translation: CASGNRQYPHDAQYF. The chain is built from TRBV5-4 and TRBJ2-3; weak D call: TRBD1 (5 bases). V lost 7 bases, J lost 10 bases, and 25 bases lay in between. CDR1 is SGHNT, CDR2 YYREEE, per germline (reference sequence). This CDR3 has 15 amino acids.

Here the CDR3 reads CASSQNERVEAFF. CDR3 bases: TGCGCCAGCAGCCAAAACGAAAGGGTTGAAGCTTTCTTT. The chain joins TRBV4-1 to TRBJ1-1, with D uncertain. CDR3 length: 13 residues. The V end was cut by 2 bases, the J end by 7 bases, with 11 bases between. Germline loops: CDR1 MGHRA, CDR2 YSYEKL.

The chain employs TRBV21-1 and TRBJ1-6; the table gives TRBD1 as D, unverified against the DNA. TRBV21-1 is termed a pseudogene. The CDR3 runs to 15 residues. CDR3: CASSNSQGEGSPLHF. The CDR3 DNA reads TGTGCCAGCAGCAACTCCCAGGGGGAAGGTTCACCCCTCCACTTT.

The CDR3 DNA is TGTGCCACCCGACGGGACAATCAGCCCCAGCATTTT. It is translated as CATRRDNQPQHF. The chain is built from TRBV10-3 and TRBJ1-5; D gene unclear. Looked up from germline, CDR1 is ENHRY and CDR2 is SYGVKD. The CDR3 is 12 residues long. Deletions cut 10 bases from V and 3 bases from J, with 10 bases between.

This clone was recorded only once. The J gene is TRBJ1-6, the V gene TRBV5-1; the D gene is possibly TRBD1 (5 bases). Germline V lookup: CDR1 SGHRS, CDR2 YFSETQ. The V and J ends lost 0 bases and 7 bases respectively, with 11 bases between them. There are 15 residues in the CDR3. The CDR3 bases are TGCGCCAGCAGCTTGGAAAGGACACCGAATTCACCCCTCCACTTT. This encodes CASSLERTPNSPLHF.

This clone was counted a few times. The gene calls are TRBV18 and TRBJ1-1; tentative D call: TRBD1 (5 bases). Germline CDR1 KGHSH, CDR2 LQKENI. Trimming took 4 bases from V and 4 from J, leaving 19 bases between them. The CDR3 extends over 16 amino acids. Here the CDR3 reads CASSLNPLLGGTEAFF. In DNA form, the CDR3 reads TGTGCCAGCTCACTAAACCCGCTCCTTGGGGGCACTGAAGCTTTCTTT.

This clone was recorded only once. The gene calls are TRBV9 and TRBJ1-1; D is unresolved. CDR1 is SGDLS, CDR2 YYNGEE, per germline. V gave up 3 bases and J gave up 0 bases, with 15 bases separating them. This CDR3 is built from 16 residues. Here the CDR3 DNA reads TGTGCCAGCAGCGCATCAGATGGGGTTCTGAACACTGAAGCTTTCTTT. It yields the protein CASSASDGVLNTEAFF.

V gene TRBV5-1 combines with J gene TRBJ2-3; 11 nucleotides agree with TRBD1. V was pared by 4 bases and J by 1 base, with 5 bases of the junction left unmatched. The CDR3 runs 16 residues. From germline, CDR1 is SGHRS and CDR2 YFSETQ. In nucleotides, the CDR3 is TGCGCCAGCAGCCCAAGGACAGGGGGCGGCACAGATACGCAGTATTTT. Translation: CASSPRTGGGTDTQYF.

The rearrangement joins TRBV2 to TRBJ2-7, with D unresolved. Germline CDR1 SNHLY, CDR2 FYNNEI. The CDR3 spans 13 residues. V lost 1 base and J lost 2, with 6 bases in between. In DNA, the CDR3 is TGTGCCAGCAGTGAAGGGGCGGCCTACGAGCAGTACTTC. This gives the protein CASSEGAAYEQYF.

The chain recombines TRBV18 with TRBJ2-7; TRBD1 agrees at 8 bases. V lost 0 bases and J lost 6; bases outside the gene matches: 7. This CDR3 comprises 15 residues. Germline V gives CDR1 KGHSH, CDR2 LQKENI. The CDR3 spells CASSPPTGGRGEQYF. The DNA of the CDR3 is TGTGCCAGCTCACCACCAACAGGGGGGCGGGGCGAGCAGTACTTC.

The genes are TRBV5-1 and TRBJ1-5; D is perhaps TRBD1 (6 bases). Per germline, CDR1 SGHRS and CDR2 YFSETQ. The CDR3 consists of 14 residues. V lost 4 bases and J lost 3, with 11 bases in between. The chain's CDR3 is CASSTGQSNQPQHF. As DNA, the CDR3 is TGCGCCAGCAGCACCGGACAGTCCAATCAGCCCCAGCATTTT. Full variable domain (missing parts from reference TRBV5-1 and TRBJ1-5): KAGVTQTPRYLIKTRGQQVTLSCSPISGHRSVSWYQQTPGQGLQFLFEYFSETQRNKGNFPGRFSGRQFSNSRSEMNVSTLELGDSALYLCASSTGQSNQPQHFGDGTRLSIL.

This rearrangement joins TRBV19 to TRBJ1-3; TRBD1 is a possible D gene (6 bases). The ends were cut back, 7 bases at V and 0 bases at J, with 10 bases in the middle. The CDR3 has 14 amino acids. Germline V gene sequence: CDR1 LNHDA, CDR2 SQIVND (reference sequence). The CDR3 loop is CASTGGDSGNTIYF. The CDR3 DNA follows: TGTGCCAGTACGGGGGGCGACTCTGGAAACACCATATATTTT.

The chain links TRBV4-2 to TRBJ2-5; TRBD2 might be the D (5 bases). Germline V gene lookup returns CDR1 LGHNA and CDR2 YNFKEQ. The CDR3 runs 14 residues. V lost 1 base to trimming and J lost 5 bases, with 11 bases between them. CDR3 coding DNA: TGTGCCAGCAGCCAAGGGGTAGCGTTGGAGACCCAGTACTTC. This translates into CASSQGVALETQYF.

As to this clone: Additional DNA sequences in this sample encode the identical CDR3. The gene calls are TRBV5-6 and TRBJ1-5, with TRBD1 identical over 11 bases. J gave up 7 bases and V 4 bases, and 7 bases lay outside the gene matches. The CDR3 loop spans 15 amino acids. Germline CDR1 is SGHDT and CDR2 is YYEEEE. CDR3 sequence: CASSRTGGEWQPQHF. CDR3 DNA sequence: TGTGCCAGCAGCCGGACAGGGGGCGAATGGCAGCCCCAGCATTTT.

The gene calls are TRBV6-6 and TRBJ1-6; a weak D match, TRBD1 (5 bases). This CDR3 contains 13 residues. Trimming took 2 bases from V and 9 from J, leaving 8 bases between them. Germline V gives CDR1 MNHNY, CDR2 SVGAGI (reference sequence). DNA of the CDR3: TGTGCCAGCAGTTACGGGGGTGGTTCACCCCTCCACTTT. Encoded protein: CASSYGGGSPLHF.

This chain links TRBV23-1 with TRBJ1-6; D not resolved. TRBV23-1 is sorted into the ORF group, with uncertain function. The CDR3 totals 15 residues. With 7 bases removed from V and 0 bases from J, the gap between germline ends came to 10 bases. CDR3 in amino acids: CASNSVSSYNSPLHF. The CDR3 coding sequence is TGCGCCAGCAACTCTGTAAGCTCCTATAATTCACCCCTCCACTTT.

J is TRBJ2-7 and V is TRBV2, with TRBD2 identical over 13 bases. CDR1 is SNHLY, CDR2 FYNNEI, per germline. The trim removed 6 bases at V and 7 bases at J, leaving 15 bases unmatched. This CDR3 contains 17 residues. This CDR3 is CASSLGYGLAGVNEQYF. CDR3 DNA: TGTGCCAGCAGCTTAGGCTACGGACTAGCGGGAGTAAATGAGCAGTACTTC. The variable domain in full, completed from reference TRBV2 and TRBJ2-7, reads EPEVTQTPSHQVTQMGQEVILRCVPISNHLYFYWYRQILGQKVEFLVSFYNNEISEKSEIFDDQFSVERPDGSNFTLKIRSTKLEDSAMYFCASSLGYGLAGVNEQYFGPGTRLTVT.

The chain is built from TRBV5-3 and TRBJ1-3; no clear D. TRBV5-3 is an ORF, with its function uncertain. The CDR3 runs 15 residues. V lost 4 bases, J lost 0 bases, and 11 bases lay in between. CDR3 nucleotide sequence: TGTGCCAGAAGCGGGGAACGAAGCTCTGGAAACACCATATATTTT. This codes for CARSGERSSGNTIYF.

This chain uses TRBV4-2 with TRBJ1-2, with D unresolved. The V gene's germline CDR1 is LGHNA and CDR2 YNFKEQ. V was trimmed by 2 bases and J by 1 base, leaving 8 bases between them. The CDR3 is made up of 14 amino acids. The CDR3, as DNA: TGTGCCAGCAGCCAACAGCGAAGTAACTATGGCTACACCTTC. This codes for CASSQQRSNYGYTF.

The CDR3 DNA reads as TGTGCCTGGAAAAACAGGGGCACCTATAATTCACCCCTCCACTTT. Encoded protein: CAWKNRGTYNSPLHF. This rearrangement joins TRBV30 to TRBJ1-6; TRBD1 matches at 7 bases. Germline CDR1 and CDR2: GTSNPN and SVGIG (reference sequence). The trim removed 4 bases at V and 2 bases at J, leaving 5 bases unmatched. This CDR3 is built from 15 residues.

Concerning this clone itself: Additional DNA sequences in this sample encode the identical CDR3. The V and J genes are TRBV18 and TRBJ2-5; no reliable D call. Germline CDR1 KGHSH, CDR2 LQKENI. The CDR3 contains 11 residues. The V and J ends lost 1 base and 4 bases respectively, with 1 base between them. The CDR3 DNA sequence: TGTGCCAGCTCACCACGAGAGACCCAGTACTTC. It codes for CASSPRETQYF.

The chain carries TRBV4-2 and TRBJ2-7, with 7 nucleotides matching TRBD2. This CDR3 comprises 15 residues. The V and J ends lost 2 bases and 0 bases, in that order; junction bases with no gene match: 4. Per the germline V gene, CDR1 is LGHNA and CDR2 is YNFKEQ. This CDR3 is CASSQTSVSSYEQYF. The CDR3 coding sequence is TGTGCCAGCAGCCAAACTAGCGTAAGCTCCTACGAGCAGTACTTC.

The chain recombines TRBV18 with TRBJ1-5; 7 nucleotides align to TRBD1. Per the germline V gene, CDR1 is KGHSH and CDR2 is LQKENI. The V and J ends lost 5 bases and 3 bases, in that order; junction bases with no gene match: 4. This CDR3 is 14 amino acids long. The DNA for the CDR3 is TGTGCCAGCTCAGGGGGACAGAACAATCAGCCCCAGCATTTT. As protein: CASSGGQNNQPQHF.

The V gene is TRBV7-9, the J gene TRBJ2-1; D is uncertain. Germline V gene lookup returns CDR1 SEHNR and CDR2 FQNEAQ (reference sequence). The V end was cut by 2 bases, the J end by 1 base, with 6 bases between. This CDR3 spans 14 amino acids. The CDR3 here is CASSLTSSYNEQFF. CDR3 coding DNA: TGTGCCAGCAGCTTAACGAGTTCCTACAATGAGCAGTTCTTC.

CDR3 sequence (DNA): TGCGCCAGCAGCCCTCAGGGAAGTATATCCACTGAAGCTTTCTTT. Its translation is CASSPQGSISTEAFF. The gene calls are TRBV5-1 and TRBJ1-1, with D tentatively TRBD1 (5 bases). Germline CDR1 is SGHRS and CDR2 is YFSETQ. The CDR3 consists of 15 residues. With 4 bases removed from V and 4 bases from J, the gap between germline ends came to 17 bases.

V gene TRBV14 combines with J gene TRBJ2-1; no reliable D call. CDR1 and CDR2 (germline): SGHDN, FVKESK. The CDR3 sequence is 13 residues long. V lost 3 bases to trimming and J lost 13 bases, with 16 bases between them. The CDR3 coding sequence is TGTGCCAGCAGCCATCGAACCCTTAGGGATCAGTTCTTC. Translated: CASSHRTLRDQFF.

This clone turned up a few times. The chain combines TRBV18 with TRBJ2-5; possibly TRBD1 for D (5 bases). Trimming shortened V by 0 bases and J by 4 bases, and 9 bases separated the two germline ends. The CDR3 is 14 amino acids. Germline V gene sequence: CDR1 KGHSH, CDR2 LQKENI. As DNA, the CDR3 is TGTGCCAGCTCACCACCTTCCAGGGCAGAGACCCAGTACTTC. Protein sequence: CASSPPSRAETQYF.